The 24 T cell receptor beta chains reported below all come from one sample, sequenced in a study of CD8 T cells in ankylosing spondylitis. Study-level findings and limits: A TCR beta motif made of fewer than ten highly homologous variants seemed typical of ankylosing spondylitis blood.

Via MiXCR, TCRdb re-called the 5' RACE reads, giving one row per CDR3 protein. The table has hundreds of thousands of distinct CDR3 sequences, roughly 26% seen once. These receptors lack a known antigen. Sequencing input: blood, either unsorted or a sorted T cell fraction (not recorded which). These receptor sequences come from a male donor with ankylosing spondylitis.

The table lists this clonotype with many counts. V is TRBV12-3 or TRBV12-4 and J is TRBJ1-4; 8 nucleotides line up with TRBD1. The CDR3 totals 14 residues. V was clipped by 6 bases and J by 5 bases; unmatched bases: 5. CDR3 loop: CASSPGQANEKLFF. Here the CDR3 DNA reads TGTGCCAGCAGCCCGGGACAGGCGAATGAAAAACTGTTTTTT.

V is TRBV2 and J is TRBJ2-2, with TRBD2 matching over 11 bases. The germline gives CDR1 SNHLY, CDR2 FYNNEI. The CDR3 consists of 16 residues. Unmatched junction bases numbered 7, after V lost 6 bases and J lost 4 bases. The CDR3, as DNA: TGTGCCAGCAGCCCCGGGACTAGCGGACCCACCGGGGAGCTGTTTTTT. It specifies CASSPGTSGPTGELFF.

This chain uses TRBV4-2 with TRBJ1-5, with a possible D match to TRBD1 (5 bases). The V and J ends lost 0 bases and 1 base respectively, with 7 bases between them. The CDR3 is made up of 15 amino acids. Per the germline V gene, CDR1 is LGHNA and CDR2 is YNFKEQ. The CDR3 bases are TGTGCCAGCAGCCAAGAAGGGACGAGCAATCAGCCCCAGCATTTT. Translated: CASSQEGTSNQPQHF.

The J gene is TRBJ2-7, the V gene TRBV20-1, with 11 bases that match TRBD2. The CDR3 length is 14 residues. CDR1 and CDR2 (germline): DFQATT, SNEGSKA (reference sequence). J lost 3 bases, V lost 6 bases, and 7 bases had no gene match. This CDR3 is CSADSSGGFYEQYF. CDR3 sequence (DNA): TGCAGTGCCGACTCTAGCGGGGGGTTCTACGAGCAGTACTTC.

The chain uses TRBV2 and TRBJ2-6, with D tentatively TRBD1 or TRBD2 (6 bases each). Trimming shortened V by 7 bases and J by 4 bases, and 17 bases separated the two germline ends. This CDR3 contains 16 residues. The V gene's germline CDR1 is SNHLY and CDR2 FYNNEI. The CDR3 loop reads CASTPGAPRGANVLTF. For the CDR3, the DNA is TGTGCCAGCACTCCGGGGGCTCCAAGGGGGGCCAACGTCCTGACTTTC.

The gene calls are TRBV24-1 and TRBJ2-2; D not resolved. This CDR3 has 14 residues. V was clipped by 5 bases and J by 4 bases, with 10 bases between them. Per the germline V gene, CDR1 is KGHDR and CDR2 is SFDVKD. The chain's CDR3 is CATSVAGSTGELFF. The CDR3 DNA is TGTGCCACCAGTGTCGCAGGAAGCACCGGGGAGCTGTTTTTT.

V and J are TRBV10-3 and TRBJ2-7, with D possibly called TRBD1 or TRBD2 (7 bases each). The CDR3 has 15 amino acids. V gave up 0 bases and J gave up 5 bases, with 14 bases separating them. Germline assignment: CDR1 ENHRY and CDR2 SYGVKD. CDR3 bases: TGTGCCATCAGTGAGTCGGGGCAGGGGGGGCACGAGCAGTACTTC. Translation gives CAISESGQGGHEQYF.

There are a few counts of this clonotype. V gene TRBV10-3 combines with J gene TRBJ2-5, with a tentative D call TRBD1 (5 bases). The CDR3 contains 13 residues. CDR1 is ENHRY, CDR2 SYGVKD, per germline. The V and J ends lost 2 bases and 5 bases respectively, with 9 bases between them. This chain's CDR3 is CAISEIGVETQYF. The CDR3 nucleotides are TGTGCCATCAGTGAGATAGGGGTGGAGACCCAGTACTTC.

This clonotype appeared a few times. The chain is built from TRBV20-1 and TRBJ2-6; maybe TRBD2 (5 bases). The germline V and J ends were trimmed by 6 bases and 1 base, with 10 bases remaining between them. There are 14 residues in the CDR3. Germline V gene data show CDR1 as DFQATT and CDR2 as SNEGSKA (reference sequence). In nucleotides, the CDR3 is TGCAGTGCCATTAGGGAGTCTGGGGCCAACGTCCTGACTTTC. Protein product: CSAIRESGANVLTF.

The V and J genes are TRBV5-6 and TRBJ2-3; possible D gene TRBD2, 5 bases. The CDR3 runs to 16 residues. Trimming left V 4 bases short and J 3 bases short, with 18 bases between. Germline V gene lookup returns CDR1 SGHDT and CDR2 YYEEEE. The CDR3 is CASSPGILEGTDTQYF. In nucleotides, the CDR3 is TGTGCCAGCAGCCCCGGGATCCTTGAGGGAACAGATACGCAGTATTTT.

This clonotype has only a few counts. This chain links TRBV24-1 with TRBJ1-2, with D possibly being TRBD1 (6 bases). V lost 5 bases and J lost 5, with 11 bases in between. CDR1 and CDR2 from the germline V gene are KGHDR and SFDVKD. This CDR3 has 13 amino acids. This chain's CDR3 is CATSATGQYGYTF. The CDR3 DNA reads TGTGCCACCAGTGCTACCGGACAGTATGGCTACACCTTC.

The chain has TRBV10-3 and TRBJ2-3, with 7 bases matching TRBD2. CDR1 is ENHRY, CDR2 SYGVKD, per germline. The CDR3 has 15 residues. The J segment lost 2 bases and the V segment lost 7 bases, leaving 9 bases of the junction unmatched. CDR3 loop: CAINRGLAATDTQYF. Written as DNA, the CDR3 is TGTGCCATCAACCGCGGGCTAGCGGCCACAGATACGCAGTATTTT.

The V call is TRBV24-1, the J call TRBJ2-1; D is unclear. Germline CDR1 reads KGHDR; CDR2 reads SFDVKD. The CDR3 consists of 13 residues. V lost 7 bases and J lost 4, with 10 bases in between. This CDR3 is CATSPTSYNEQFF. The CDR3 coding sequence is TGTGCCACCAGCCCAACAAGTTACAATGAGCAGTTCTTC.

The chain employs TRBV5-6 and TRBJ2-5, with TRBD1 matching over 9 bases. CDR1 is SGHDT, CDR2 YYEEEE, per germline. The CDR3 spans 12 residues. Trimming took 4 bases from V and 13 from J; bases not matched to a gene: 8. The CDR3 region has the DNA TGTGCCAGCAGCCCTGGACAGGGGTCTTCGTACTTC. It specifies CASSPGQGSSYF.

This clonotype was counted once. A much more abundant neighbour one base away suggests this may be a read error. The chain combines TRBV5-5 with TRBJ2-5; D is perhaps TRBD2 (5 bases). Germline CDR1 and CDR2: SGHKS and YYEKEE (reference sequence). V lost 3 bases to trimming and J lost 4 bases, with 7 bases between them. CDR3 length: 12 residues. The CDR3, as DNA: TGTGCCAGCAGCTACGAGGGAGAGACCCAGTACTTC. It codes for CASSYEGETQYF.

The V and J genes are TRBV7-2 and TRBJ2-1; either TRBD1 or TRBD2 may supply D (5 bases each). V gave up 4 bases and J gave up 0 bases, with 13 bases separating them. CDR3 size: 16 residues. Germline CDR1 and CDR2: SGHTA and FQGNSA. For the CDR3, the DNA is TGTGCCAGCAGCTCAGTCTGGGGGTCCTCCTACAATGAGCAGTTCTTC. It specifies CASSSVWGSSYNEQFF.

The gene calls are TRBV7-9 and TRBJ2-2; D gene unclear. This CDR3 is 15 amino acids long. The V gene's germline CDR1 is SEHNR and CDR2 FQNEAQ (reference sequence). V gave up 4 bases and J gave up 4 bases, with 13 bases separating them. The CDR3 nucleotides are TGTGCCAGCAGCTCCGTGTGGGGAACCACCGGGGAGCTGTTTTTT. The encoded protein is CASSSVWGTTGELFF. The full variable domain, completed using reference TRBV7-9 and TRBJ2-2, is DTGVSQNPRHKITKRGQNVTFRCDPISEHNRLYWYRQTLGQGPEFLTYFQNEAQLEKSRLLSDRFSAERPKGSFSTLEIQRTEQGDSAMYLCASSSVWGTTGELFFGEGSRLTVL.

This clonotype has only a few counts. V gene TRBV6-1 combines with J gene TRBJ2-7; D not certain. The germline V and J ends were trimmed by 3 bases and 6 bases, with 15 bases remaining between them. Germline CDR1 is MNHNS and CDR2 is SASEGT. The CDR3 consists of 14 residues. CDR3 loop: CASSDIGSGPEQYV. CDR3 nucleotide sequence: TGTGCCAGCAGTGACATCGGGTCTGGCCCCGAGCAGTACGTC.

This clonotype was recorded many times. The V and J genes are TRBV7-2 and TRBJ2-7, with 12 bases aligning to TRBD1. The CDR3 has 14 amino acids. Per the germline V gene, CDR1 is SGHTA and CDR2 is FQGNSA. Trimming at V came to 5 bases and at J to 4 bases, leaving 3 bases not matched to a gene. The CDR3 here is CASSRDRGLYEQYF. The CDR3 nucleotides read TGTGCCAGCAGCAGGGACAGGGGGCTATACGAGCAGTACTTC.

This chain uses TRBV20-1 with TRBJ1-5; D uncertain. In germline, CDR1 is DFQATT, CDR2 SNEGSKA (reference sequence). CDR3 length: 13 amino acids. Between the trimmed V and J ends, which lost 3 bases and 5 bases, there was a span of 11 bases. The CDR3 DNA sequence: TGCAGTGCTAGTTCCGAACCCTATCAGCCCCAGCATTTT. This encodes CSASSEPYQPQHF.

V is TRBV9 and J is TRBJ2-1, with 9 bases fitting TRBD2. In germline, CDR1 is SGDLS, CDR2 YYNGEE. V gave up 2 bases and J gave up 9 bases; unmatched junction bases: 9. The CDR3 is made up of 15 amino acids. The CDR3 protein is CASSVTGTSRSEQFF. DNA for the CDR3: TGTGCCAGCAGCGTTACCGGGACTAGCAGGAGTGAGCAGTTCTTC.

The CDR3 DNA sequence: TGTGCCAGCAGCTTAGCCGGACTGGACACTGAAGCTTTCTTT. Its translation is CASSLAGLDTEAFF. This chain connects TRBV7-2 to TRBJ1-1, with D hard to call. V dropped 0 bases and J dropped 3 bases, with 8 bases sitting between them. The CDR3 is 14 residues long. The germline V gene encodes CDR1 SGHTA and CDR2 FQGNSA.

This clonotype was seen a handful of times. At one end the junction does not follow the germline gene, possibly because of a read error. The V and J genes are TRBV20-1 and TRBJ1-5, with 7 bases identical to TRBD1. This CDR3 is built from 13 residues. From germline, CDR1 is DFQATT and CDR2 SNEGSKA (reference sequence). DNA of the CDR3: TGCAGTGCCCCGGACAGGAGCAATCATCCCCAGCATTTT. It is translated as CSAPDRSNHPQHF.

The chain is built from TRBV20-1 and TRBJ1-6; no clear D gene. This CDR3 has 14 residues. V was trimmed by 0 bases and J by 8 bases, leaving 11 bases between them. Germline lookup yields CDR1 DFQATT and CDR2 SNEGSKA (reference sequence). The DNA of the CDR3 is TGCAGTGCTAGAGATTCGGGGTACGATTCACCCCTCCACTTT. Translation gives CSARDSGYDSPLHF.